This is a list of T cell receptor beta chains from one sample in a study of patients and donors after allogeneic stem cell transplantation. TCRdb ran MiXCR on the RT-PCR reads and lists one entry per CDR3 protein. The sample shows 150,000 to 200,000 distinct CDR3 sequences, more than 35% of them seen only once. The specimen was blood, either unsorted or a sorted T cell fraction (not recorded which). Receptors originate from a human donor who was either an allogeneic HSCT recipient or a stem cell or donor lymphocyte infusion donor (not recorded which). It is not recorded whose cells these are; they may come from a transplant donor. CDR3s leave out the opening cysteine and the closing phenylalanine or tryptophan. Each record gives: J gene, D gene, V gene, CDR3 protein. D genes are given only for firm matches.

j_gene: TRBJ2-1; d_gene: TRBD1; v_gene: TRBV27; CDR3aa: ASSRRTGGRHEQF
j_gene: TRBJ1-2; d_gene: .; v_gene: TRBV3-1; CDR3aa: ASSQDLAYGYT
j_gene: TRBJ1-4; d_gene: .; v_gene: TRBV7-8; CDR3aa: ASSLSEIPSQVEKLF
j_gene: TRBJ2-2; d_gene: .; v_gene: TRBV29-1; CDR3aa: SVVMGSKSTGELF
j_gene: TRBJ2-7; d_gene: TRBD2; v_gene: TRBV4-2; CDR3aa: ASSHPSNEIAGALSSSYEQY
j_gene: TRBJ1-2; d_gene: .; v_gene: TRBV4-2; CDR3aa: ASSPAGYGYT
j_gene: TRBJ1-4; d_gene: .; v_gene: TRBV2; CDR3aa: ASSDRAQDEKLF
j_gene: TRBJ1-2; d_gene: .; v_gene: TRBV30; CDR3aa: AWSSGQYGYT
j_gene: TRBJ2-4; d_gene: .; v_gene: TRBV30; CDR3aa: AWRAQNIQY
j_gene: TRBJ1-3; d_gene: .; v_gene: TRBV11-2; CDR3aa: ASSLDIGRASPGNTIY
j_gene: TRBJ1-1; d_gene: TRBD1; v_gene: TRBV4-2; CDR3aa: ASSPYPQGRGDSEAF
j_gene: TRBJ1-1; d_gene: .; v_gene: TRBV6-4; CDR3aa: ASRTFDSTGEAF
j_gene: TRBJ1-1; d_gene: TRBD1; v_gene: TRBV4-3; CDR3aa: ASSRTGQPREAF
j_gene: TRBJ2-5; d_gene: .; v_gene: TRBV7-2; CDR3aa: ASSLWVGETQY
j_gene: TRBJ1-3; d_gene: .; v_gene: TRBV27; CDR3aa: ASIYGNTIY
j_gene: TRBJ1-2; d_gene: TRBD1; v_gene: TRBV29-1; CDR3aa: SVTWGDRGGYT
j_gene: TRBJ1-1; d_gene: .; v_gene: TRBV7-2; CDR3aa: ASSLRGRRSGTEAF
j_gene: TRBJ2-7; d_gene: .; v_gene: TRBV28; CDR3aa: ASRPGTEWNEQY